The entry below describes one T cell receptor (beta chain). The sample comes from a study of blood T cell repertoires in COVID-19. For the study at large: Sites across the United States, Italy and Spain contributed samples from acute and convalescent COVID-19. PBMCs, B-cell-depleted T cells, or T cells provided the cDNA or gDNA that made up the material.

The V gene end was trimmed by 5 bases and the J gene end by 1 base; junction bases not matched to a gene: 9. From germline, CDR1 is MNHEY and CDR2 SVGEGT. This CDR3 has 17 amino acids. As originally analysed: Nucleated cell number was recorded as an estimate derived from reference gene primer amplification. This table comes from immunoSEQ multiplex PCR, and its TCRdb copy is limited to in-frame clones, with some not included. V and J calls and clone size are as listed in that table; D and trimming were resolved from the DNA. The data hold about 200,000 clones, with approximately 80% observed a single time.

Sequenced sample: peripheral blood. This clonotype was sampled from a woman over 75 with acute or convalescent COVID-19. The chain has TRBV6-2 or TRBV6-3 and TRBJ2-5, with TRBD2 identical over 11 bases. CDR3 loop: CASSTLPSGGIQETQYF. DNA of the CDR3: TGTGCCAGCAGTACCCTCCCTAGCGGGGGGATCCAAGAGACCCAGTACTTC.